This T cell receptor (beta chain) is drawn from a study of T-cell reconstitution after alpha-beta-depleted transplantation in children. Study-level points and caveats: Reportedly, roughly two months post-transplant, alpha-beta T cells arose from several hundred expanded graft clones. After transplant, high TCRbeta diversity at day 60 in some patients arose from surviving recipient T cells and thymic progenitors. T-cell numbers and diversity, one year after transplant, stemmed largely from T cells that were newly produced.

Comments on this clonotype: Its antigen remains unidentified.

TCRbeta library preparation incorporated unique molecular identifiers. TCRdb called the PCR reads again in MiXCR, with one record for every CDR3 protein. Of some 200,000 distinct CDR3 sequences listed, about 8.2% were seen once; the top ten hold roughly a third. This sequence originates from a male patient aged 2 to 10 who had a stem cell transplant for acute myeloid leukemia, so the T cells may come from the graft donor. Sequenced here: PBMCs, mostly from graft donor cells, sampled 360 days after TCRalphabeta/CD19-depleted stem cell transplant.

DNA of the CDR3: TGCGCCAGCAGCTACACAGGGTTAGGCAATCAGCCCCAGCATTTT. This codes for CASSYTGLGNQPQHF. The chain joins TRBV5-1 to TRBJ1-5; TRBD1 is a possible D gene (6 bases). CDR3 length: 15 residues. Germline assignment: CDR1 SGHRS and CDR2 YFSETQ. The ends were cut back, 3 bases at V and 2 bases at J, with 12 bases in the middle.